Listed below are T cell receptor beta chains from one sample, sequenced in a study of CD4 and CD8 cells across lung adenocarcinoma regions. TCRdb passed the PCR reads through MiXCR, listing each CDR3 protein once. The data hold about 18,000 distinct CDR3 sequences, with approximately 50% observed a single time. The sequencing sample was made of CD8+ T cells from the margin of a lung tumor. Source of these receptors: a male donor with lung adenocarcinoma. The CD4 and CD8 labels of this study may be unreliable. Both conserved end residues are part of each CDR3. D genes are given only for firm matches. A clone size is listed for some rows: how often the clone was seen (once, few, many), or a class if it is expanded.

cdr3_aa | cdr3_nt | d_call | v_call | clone_size | j_call
CASSYSLGDSSYEQYF | TGTGCCAGCAGTTACTCTTTGGGCGACAGCTCCTACGAGCAGTACTTC | . | TRBV6-5 | . | TRBJ2-7
CASSEITGETDTQYF | TGTGCCAGCAGTGAAATTACAGGGGAAACAGATACGCAGTATTTT | TRBD1 | TRBV6-1 | many | TRBJ2-3
CASSEGTGNNEQFF | TGCGCCAGCAGTGAGGGGACAGGGAACAATGAGCAGTTCTTC | TRBD1 | TRBV10-1 | . | TRBJ2-1
CVSSNSGRTDTQYF | TGTGTCAGCAGCAATAGCGGGAGGACAGATACGCAGTATTTT | TRBD2 | TRBV6-5 | medium-sized | TRBJ2-3
CASIKSWGSYNEQYF | TGCGCCAGCATCAAAAGTTGGGGCTCCTACAATGAGCAGTACTTC | . | TRBV10-1 | few | TRBJ2-7
CASGPGGGGEDMQYF | TGTGCCAGCGGTCCGGGGGGGGGAGGCGAAGACATGCAGTATTTC | TRBD2 | TRBV6-1 | . | TRBJ2-3
CASSDLPGRGLYNEQFF | TGTGCCAGCAGTGACCTCCCCGGGAGGGGATTGTACAATGAGCAGTTCTTC | TRBD2 | TRBV6-1 | once | TRBJ2-1
CASSFGSLGYNEQFF | TGTGCCAGCAGCTTCGGCAGCCTGGGTTACAATGAGCAGTTCTTC | . | TRBV11-3 | few | TRBJ2-1
CASRGVGVKDMQYF | TGTGCCAGCAGGGGAGTGGGAGTGAAAGACATGCAGTACTTC | . | TRBV6-1 | . | TRBJ2-4
CASGVAGLSYEQYF | TGTGCCAGCGGGGTAGCGGGTCTCTCCTACGAGCAGTACTTC | TRBD2 | TRBV12-3/TRBV12-4 | . | TRBJ2-7
CASSLYGERQPQHF | TGTGCCAGCAGCTTATACGGGGAACGTCAGCCCCAGCATTTT | . | TRBV7-2 | few | TRBJ1-5
CASSRFSGATADTQYF | TGTGCCAGCAGCCGCTTCTCGGGCGCAACGGCAGATACGCAGTATTTT | . | TRBV12-3/TRBV12-4 | . | TRBJ2-3
CARGGLAGGNEQFF | TGTGCCAGGGGCGGGCTAGCGGGAGGAAATGAGCAGTTCTTC | TRBD2 | TRBV2 | many | TRBJ2-1
CASSPLGRRPQGQYF | TGTGCCAGCAGTCCCCTCGGACGGCGGCCCCAGGGTCAGTACTTC | . | TRBV28 | . | TRBJ2-4
CASSYVSGGPDQETQYF | TGTGCCAGCAGTTACGTTAGCGGGGGCCCGGACCAAGAGACCCAGTACTTC | TRBD2 | TRBV6-2/TRBV6-3 | . | TRBJ2-5
CASGPGTKTDTQYF | TGCGCCAGCGGCCCCGGGACAAAGACAGATACGCAGTATTTT | . | TRBV10-1 | many | TRBJ2-3
CASSLSRTYTGELFF | TGTGCCAGCAGTTTAAGCAGGACCTACACCGGGGAGCTGTTTTTT | . | TRBV27 | many | TRBJ2-2
CASSADRGGEQFF | TGTGCTAGCAGCGCGGACAGGGGGGGCGAGCAGTTCTTC | TRBD1 | TRBV7-7 | many | TRBJ2-1
CASSAMSTQYF | TGTGCCAGCAGTGCCATGAGTACGCAGTATTTT | . | TRBV6-1 | . | TRBJ2-3
CASSDQPIGYEQYF | TGTGCCAGCAGTGACCAGCCGATTGGTTACGAGCAGTATTTT | . | TRBV6-1 | few | TRBJ2-3
CASSLAGMSTDTQYF | TGCGCCAGCAGCCTAGCGGGCATGAGCACAGATACGCAGTATTTT | TRBD2 | TRBV4-1 | . | TRBJ2-3
CASSLLGNNEQFF | TGTGCCAGCAGTTTACTCGGCAACAATGAGCAGTTCTTC | . | TRBV27 | . | TRBJ2-1
CAGTGGPDQETQYF | TGTGCGGGCACCGGGGGCCCGGACCAAGAGACGCAGTATTTC | . | TRBV12-3/TRBV12-4 | . | TRBJ2-3
CASSQALRSGSTQYF | TGCGCCAGCAGCCAAGCTCTTCGTAGCGGCAGTACGCAGTATTTT | . | TRBV4-1 | . | TRBJ2-3
CASSEDWADNEQFF | TGTGCCAGCAGTGAGGACTGGGCGGACAATGAGCAGTTCTTC | . | TRBV6-1 | medium-sized | TRBJ2-1
CASSEDLANYGYTF | TGTGCCAGCAGTGAAGATCTGGCTAACTATGGCTACACCTTC | . | TRBV6-1 | many | TRBJ1-2
CASSGSRVAGVEDTQYF | TGTGCCAGCAGTGGGAGTCGGGTAGCGGGAGTTGAGGATACGCAGTATTTT | TRBD2 | TRBV6-1 | medium-sized | TRBJ2-3
CASARGSEGGEQYF | TGTGCCAGCGCCAGGGGGAGCGAAGGGGGCGAGCAGTACTTC | TRBD1 | TRBV6-1 | many | TRBJ2-7
CASSYGGEQFF | TGTGCCAGCAGTTACGGGGGCGAGCAGTTCTTC | . | TRBV6-5 | . | TRBJ2-1
CASRSSGGGGTSSNEQFF | TGTGCCAGCAGGTCTTCCGGGGGGGGGGGGACTAGCTCCAATGAGCAGTTCTTC | TRBD2 | TRBV6-1 | many | TRBJ2-1
CASRRASNAAQYF | TGTGCCAGCCGTCGGGCTAGCAACGCTGCGCAGTATTTT | . | TRBV6-1 | . | TRBJ2-3
CASNLRNPSTDTQYF | TGTGCCAGCAACCTTAGAAATCCTAGCACAGATACGCAGTATTTT | . | TRBV6-1 | . | TRBJ2-3
CASSKSGWNIQYF | TGTGCCAGCAGTAAATCTGGGTGGAACATTCAGTACTTC | . | TRBV6-1 | medium-sized | TRBJ2-4
CASSLGVEETQYF | TGTGCCAGCAGCTTAGGGGTGGAAGAGACCCAGTACTTC | . | TRBV7-6 | . | TRBJ2-5
CASSPGTGELFF | TGTGCCAGCAGCCCTGGGACCGGGGAGCTGTTTTTT | . | TRBV14 | . | TRBJ2-2
CASGLGFTAFF | TGTGCTAGTGGTTTGGGGTTTACGGCTTTCTTT | . | TRBV12-5 | . | TRBJ1-1
CATRGSGLNNEQFF | TGTGCCACCCGAGGTAGCGGGCTCAACAATGAGCAGTTCTTC | TRBD2 | TRBV6-4 | many | TRBJ2-1
CASSETWTSGTDTQFF | TGTGCCAGCAGTGAAACGTGGACTAGCGGGACCGATACGCAGTTCTTC | TRBD2 | TRBV6-1 | . | TRBJ2-1
CSVEHYGTYEQYF | TGCAGCGTGGAGCACTACGGGACCTACGAGCAGTACTTC | . | TRBV20-1 | . | TRBJ2-7
CASCNKDTQYF | TGTGCCAGCTGTAACAAAGATACGCAGTACTTT | . | TRBV6-5 | . | TRBJ2-3
CASSLTSGRPTETQYF | TGTGCCAGCAGTTTGACTAGCGGGAGACCCACAGAGACGCAGTACTTT | TRBD2 | TRBV6-5 | . | TRBJ2-3
CASSSPIYRETQYF | TGTGCCAGCAGTTCCCCCATATATCGAGAGACCCAGTACTTC | . | TRBV6-2/TRBV6-3 | many | TRBJ2-5
CAGPGSAPYEQFF | TGTGCCGGGCCAGGGTCAGCCCCCTACGAGCAGTTCTTC | . | TRBV11-2 | . | TRBJ2-1
CASRGSGRANEQYF | TGTGCCAGCAGAGGTAGCGGGAGGGCCAACGAGCAGTACTTC | TRBD2 | TRBV7-9 | . | TRBJ2-7
CASSVSGRGGKGTQYF | TGTGCCAGCAGTGTCTCGGGGCGGGGAGGCAAAGGGACTCAGTATTTT | . | TRBV6-1 | . | TRBJ2-3
CASSDMGPSRLNEQFF | TGTGCCAGCAGTGATATGGGGCCTTCCCGCCTCAATGAGCAGTTCTTC | . | TRBV25-1 | few | TRBJ2-1
CASSALVREETQYF | TGTGCCAGCAGTGCCTTGGTCAGGGAAGAGACCCAGTACTTC | . | TRBV6-1 | . | TRBJ2-5
CASSLGSGPGELFF | TGTGCCAGCAGCTTGGGTTCGGGGCCCGGGGAGCTGTTTTTT | . | TRBV5-5 | few | TRBJ2-2
CASTFDQIGETQYF | TGTGCCAGCACGTTCGACCAAATAGGGGAGACCCAGTACTTC | . | TRBV6-5 | medium-sized | TRBJ2-5
CASSRTGTGVQEKLFF | TGTGCCAGCAGCCGAACCGGGACAGGGGTTCAAGAAAAACTGTTTTTT | TRBD1 | TRBV7-6 | . | TRBJ1-4
CASSLDRSTQYF | TGTGCCAGCAGCTTAGATCGAAGTACGCAGTATTTT | . | TRBV11-3 | . | TRBJ2-3
CASNKDRLQETQYF | TGTGCCAGCAATAAGGACAGACTCCAGGAGACCCAGTACTTC | . | TRBV6-5 | medium-sized | TRBJ2-5
CASSEGGQTYEQYF | TGTGCCAGCAGTGAGGGGGGACAGACCTACGAGCAGTACTTC | . | TRBV6-1 | . | TRBJ2-7
CASSRTGGPDTQYF | TGCGCCAGCAGTAGGACCGGGGGCCCAGATACCCAGTATTTC | . | TRBV10-1 | . | TRBJ2-3
CASGKSHTNYGYTF | TGTGCCAGCGGCAAAAGCCACACTAACTATGGCTACACCTTC | . | TRBV6-1 | many | TRBJ1-2
CPSSGTSGTDTQYF | TGTCCCAGCTCAGGCACGTCCGGCACAGATACGCAGTATTTT | . | TRBV6-1 | . | TRBJ2-3
CASRGTGNTGELFF | TGTGCCAGCAGAGGGACAGGGAACACCGGGGAGCTGTTTTTT | TRBD1 | TRBV9 | few | TRBJ2-2
CASGHGGTYEQFF | TGTGCCAGCGGGCACGGCGGGACCTATGAGCAGTTCTTC | . | TRBV6-1 | few | TRBJ2-1